These 25 T cell receptor beta chains came from one sample sequenced in a study of blood T cell repertoires in COVID-19. The protocol was immunoSEQ multiplex PCR, while the TCRdb copy is restricted to in-frame clones and leaves out a portion. The data contain about 110,000 clones, about 90% of them seen just once; the ten biggest clones take up 2% to 3%. Sequenced: peripheral blood. These receptors were taken from a human donor in a cohort sampled during active COVID-19.

The chain has TRBV20-1 and TRBJ2-1; D not certain. There are 11 residues in the CDR3. CDR1 is DFQATT and CDR2 is SNEGSKA in the germline V gene (reference sequence). With 6 bases removed from V and 3 bases from J, the gap between germline ends came to 6 bases. Here the CDR3 reads CSAPLYNEQFF. DNA for the CDR3: TGCAGTGCCCCCCTCTACAATGAGCAGTTCTTC.

The chain combines TRBV7-9 with TRBJ1-1; 7 positions match TRBD1. V was clipped by 5 bases and J by 1 base; unmatched bases: 7. Per the germline V gene, CDR1 is SEHNR and CDR2 is FQNEAQ (reference sequence). This CDR3 spans 15 amino acids. CDR3 region: CASSRGTVENTEAFF. CDR3 sequence (DNA): TGTGCCAGCAGCCGGGGGACAGTAGAGAACACTGAAGCTTTCTTT. Full variable domain (missing parts from reference TRBV7-9 and TRBJ1-1): DTGVSQNPRHKITKRGQNVTFRCDPISEHNRLYWYRQTLGQGPEFLTYFQNEAQLEKSRLLSDRFSAERPKGSFSTLEIQRTEQGDSAMYLCASSRGTVENTEAFFGQGTRLTVV.

The gene calls are TRBV4-2 and TRBJ1-1; TRBD1 matches 8 bases. Trimming at V came to 0 bases and at J to 5 bases, leaving 5 bases not matched to a gene. The CDR3 loop spans 15 amino acids. Germline V gene lookup returns CDR1 LGHNA and CDR2 YNFKEQ. The CDR3 spells CASSQEGQGSTEAFF. The CDR3 region has the DNA TGTGCCAGCAGCCAAGAAGGACAGGGATCGACTGAAGCTTTCTTT.

This chain uses TRBV27 with TRBJ1-5, with D uncertain. Trimming took off 1 base at V and 0 bases at J, with 4 bases between the two ends. Germline lookup yields CDR1 MNHEY and CDR2 SMNVEV (reference sequence). The CDR3 sequence is 14 residues long. Here the CDR3 reads CASSLFNSNQPQHF. CDR3 nucleotides: TGTGCCAGCAGTTTATTCAATAGCAATCAGCCCCAGCATTTT.

The chain employs TRBV6-1 and TRBJ1-1; 10 bases are a match to TRBD1. The length of the CDR3 is 15 residues. V was clipped by 1 base and J by 3 bases; unmatched bases: 2. In germline, CDR1 is MNHNS, CDR2 SASEGT. CDR3 coding DNA: TGTGCCAGCAGTGAAGGAGACAGGGGGCACACTGAAGCTTTCTTT. Protein product: CASSEGDRGHTEAFF.

The gene calls are TRBV7-6 and TRBJ2-1, with 8 bases identical to TRBD2. Trimming cost V 6 bases and J 4 bases; bases outside gene matches: 14. Per the germline V gene, CDR1 is SGHVS and CDR2 is FNYEAQ. The CDR3 runs 17 residues. The CDR3 sequence is CASSQAGEGPLYNEQFF. CDR3 coding DNA: TGTGCCAGCAGTCAAGCGGGGGAGGGCCCCCTTTACAATGAGCAGTTCTTC.

This clone was counted between two and nine times. The chain links TRBV20-1 to TRBJ2-3, with a possible D match to TRBD1 (5 bases). The CDR3 totals 14 residues. Germline V gene data show CDR1 as DFQATT and CDR2 as SNEGSKA (reference sequence). Trimming cost V 3 bases and J 1 base, with 11 bases left between them. This CDR3 reads CSASLQGGTDTQYF. Written as DNA, the CDR3 is TGCAGTGCTAGTCTTCAGGGTGGCACAGATACGCAGTATTTT.

The rearrangement uses TRBV27 and TRBJ2-6; TRBD1 aligns across 7 bases. Germline assignment: CDR1 MNHEY and CDR2 SMNVEV (reference sequence). The ends lost 5 bases at V and 0 bases at J; junction bases unmatched: 10. The length of the CDR3 is 18 residues. CDR3 sequence reads: CASSPTVGQVSGANVLTF. DNA for the CDR3: TGTGCCAGCAGTCCAACAGTTGGACAGGTCTCTGGGGCCAACGTCCTGACTTTC.

The J gene is TRBJ2-1, the V gene TRBV6-5, with TRBD1 matching 9 bases. Germline CDR1 and CDR2: MNHEY and SVGAGI. The trim removed 6 bases at V and 8 bases at J, leaving 8 bases unmatched. This CDR3 comprises 14 residues. This CDR3 reads CASSDTGGLDEQFF. CDR3 nucleotides: TGTGCCAGCAGCGACACAGGGGGCTTGGATGAGCAGTTCTTC.

The count of this clone is one. J is TRBJ2-7 and V is TRBV3-1 (or the pseudogene TRBV3-2), with D tentatively TRBD1 (6 bases). V lost 0 bases to trimming and J lost 2 bases, with 17 bases between them. Germline-derived CDR1 and CDR2 are LGHDT and YNNKEL (reference sequence). The CDR3 sequence is 17 residues long. The CDR3, as DNA: TGTGCCAGCAGCCAAGAAAGGGGGTCCAGGTCCCCCTACGAGCAGTACTTC. It translates to CASSQERGSRSPYEQYF.

CDR3 sequence (DNA): TGTGCCAGCAGGCCGGGACACTATAGCAATCAGCCCCAGCATTTT. Amino acids: CASRPGHYSNQPQHF. The chain combines TRBV6-5 with TRBJ1-5; D perhaps matches TRBD1 (6 bases). There are 15 residues in the CDR3. From germline, CDR1 is MNHEY and CDR2 SVGAGI. The V end lost 6 bases, the J end lost 0 bases, and 12 bases lay between the germline ends.

CDR3 amino acids: CASSARDRADNEQFF. CDR3 DNA sequence: TGTGCCAGCAGCGCCCGGGACAGGGCCGACAATGAGCAGTTCTTC. The rearrangement uses TRBV7-9 and TRBJ2-1; TRBD1 matches at 9 bases. The CDR3 runs 15 residues. Germline V gives CDR1 SEHNR, CDR2 FQNEAQ (reference sequence). V lost 5 bases to trimming and J lost 5 bases; unmatched junction nucleotides: 7. The full variable domain, rest sourced from reference TRBV7-9 and TRBJ2-1, is DTGVSQNPRHKITKRGQNVTFRCDPISEHNRLYWYRQTLGQGPEFLTYFQNEAQLEKSRLLSDRFSAERPKGSFSTLEIQRTEQGDSAMYLCASSARDRADNEQFFGPGTRLTVL.

This chain uses TRBV3-1 (or the pseudogene TRBV3-2) with TRBJ2-1, with 15 bases lining up with TRBD2. Germline loops: CDR1 LGHDT, CDR2 YNNKEL (reference sequence). There are 19 residues in the CDR3. After removal of 2 bases from V and 0 bases from J, the junction contained 5 bases not matched to a gene. The CDR3 bases are TGTGCCAGCAGCCAAAGCCCGGGACTAGCGGGAGGCTCCTACAATGAGCAGTTCTTC. Protein sequence: CASSQSPGLAGGSYNEQFF.

This chain connects TRBV5-4 to TRBJ2-5, with 8 bases identical to TRBD2. CDR1 SGHNT and CDR2 YYREEE come from the germline V gene (reference sequence). The V segment lost 4 bases and the J segment 1 base; nucleotides outside the gene matches: 6. The CDR3 length is 15 residues. The CDR3 is CASSGGTSLQETQYF. In DNA, the CDR3 is TGTGCCAGCAGCGGGGGGACTAGTCTCCAAGAGACCCAGTACTTC.

The V call is TRBV9, the J call TRBJ1-2; D unclear. This CDR3 is built from 13 residues. The germline gives CDR1 SGDLS, CDR2 YYNGEE. Trimming removed 3 bases at V and 8 bases at J, with 14 bases between. This CDR3 is CASSALDSGGYTF. Written as DNA, the CDR3 is TGTGCCAGCAGCGCCTTAGACTCGGGAGGCTACACCTTC.

The chain joins TRBV6-2 or TRBV6-3 to TRBJ1-2; 9 bases align to TRBD1. Trimming took 5 bases from V and 6 from J; bases not matched to a gene: 4. Germline V gene data show CDR1 as MNHEY and CDR2 as SVGEGT. This CDR3 region has 13 residues. CDR3 amino acids: CASSQGTGHGYTF. CDR3 DNA sequence: TGTGCCAGCAGTCAAGGGACAGGGCATGGCTACACCTTC.

The J gene is TRBJ2-5, the V gene TRBV2; perhaps TRBD2 as D (5 bases). The CDR3 covers 15 residues. Trimming removed 1 base at V and 1 base at J, with 10 bases between. CDR1 and CDR2 (germline): SNHLY, FYNNEI. The CDR3 loop is CASSEDGGAQETQYF. The CDR3 DNA sequence: TGTGCCAGCAGTGAAGACGGAGGTGCCCAAGAGACCCAGTACTTC.

This clone came up once. J is TRBJ1-1 and V is TRBV18, with a weak D call TRBD1 (5 bases). V lost 2 bases and J lost 3, with 7 bases in between. Germline CDR1 is KGHSH and CDR2 is LQKENI. The CDR3 sequence is 13 residues long. The CDR3 coding sequence is TGTGCCAGCTCACCAAGCAGGGACACTGAAGCTTTCTTT. Protein: CASSPSRDTEAFF.

The rearrangement links TRBV25-1 to TRBJ2-3, with 7 bases identical to TRBD2. With V trimmed by 4 bases and J by 6 bases, 4 bases remained unmatched. Germline CDR1 and CDR2: MGHDK and SYGVNS. The CDR3 sequence is 13 residues long. The CDR3 DNA follows: TGTGCCAGCAGTGTTGGAGCGGGGGATACGCAGTATTTT. This gives the protein CASSVGAGDTQYF.

The chain employs TRBV10-1 and TRBJ2-3; 7 nucleotides agree with TRBD2. The length of the CDR3 is 14 residues. The J segment lost 9 bases and the V segment lost 1 base, leaving 7 bases of the junction unmatched. The germline V gene encodes CDR1 WNHNN and CDR2 SYGVQD (reference sequence). The CDR3 nucleotides are TGCGCCAGCAGTGAGTGGGGAGTGGGGGGGACGCAGTATTTT. It is translated as CASSEWGVGGTQYF.

The chain recombines TRBV7-6 with TRBJ1-6; 8 bases are shared with TRBD1. This CDR3 is 15 amino acids long. J was trimmed by 6 bases and V by 5 bases; bases with no gene match: 6. CDR1 is SGHVS and CDR2 is FNYEAQ in the germline V gene. CDR3 DNA: TGTGCCAGCAGCCAACAGGGGGGGGTTAATTCACCCCTCCACTTT. Translation: CASSQQGGVNSPLHF.

CDR3 DNA: TGTGCCAGCAGACTAGCGGGGATCCACAACAATGAGCAGTTCTTC. Its protein is CASRLAGIHNNEQFF. The rearrangement joins TRBV2 to TRBJ2-1; TRBD2 aligns across 10 bases. The CDR3 has 15 residues. Germline CDR1 is SNHLY and CDR2 is FYNNEI. J lost 5 bases, V lost 6 bases, and 7 bases had no gene match.

This clone was seen a few times. The rearrangement joins TRBV18 to TRBJ1-6, with 7 bases that match TRBD1. J was trimmed by 10 bases and V by 4 bases; bases with no gene match: 13. This CDR3 comprises 16 residues. The germline CDR1 and CDR2 sequences are KGHSH and LQKENI. The CDR3 region is CASSQDGGRGKSPLHF. Written as DNA, the CDR3 is TGTGCCAGCTCACAGGACGGTGGCAGGGGGAAATCACCCCTCCACTTT.

This chain connects TRBV19 to TRBJ2-3, with 8 bases matching TRBD1. CDR1 and CDR2 from the germline V gene are LNHDA and SQIVND (reference sequence). The CDR3 sequence is 21 residues long. J gave up 2 bases and V 5 bases, and 24 bases lay outside the gene matches. The CDR3 nucleotides are TGTGCCAGTAGTGACCCTTCCGGGACAGGCTCCACCGAACACCTCACAGATACGCAGTATTTT. Its protein product is CASSDPSGTGSTEHLTDTQYF.

The chain couples TRBV7-9 to TRBJ2-1, with a possible D match to TRBD2 (5 bases). Germline V lookup: CDR1 SEHNR, CDR2 FQNEAQ (reference sequence). The CDR3 runs 15 residues. V was trimmed by 5 bases and J by 0 bases, leaving 11 bases between them. The DNA of the CDR3 is TGTGCCAGCAGCCCAAGCGGCCTCTCCTACAATGAGCAGTTCTTC. Amino acid sequence: CASSPSGLSYNEQFF.